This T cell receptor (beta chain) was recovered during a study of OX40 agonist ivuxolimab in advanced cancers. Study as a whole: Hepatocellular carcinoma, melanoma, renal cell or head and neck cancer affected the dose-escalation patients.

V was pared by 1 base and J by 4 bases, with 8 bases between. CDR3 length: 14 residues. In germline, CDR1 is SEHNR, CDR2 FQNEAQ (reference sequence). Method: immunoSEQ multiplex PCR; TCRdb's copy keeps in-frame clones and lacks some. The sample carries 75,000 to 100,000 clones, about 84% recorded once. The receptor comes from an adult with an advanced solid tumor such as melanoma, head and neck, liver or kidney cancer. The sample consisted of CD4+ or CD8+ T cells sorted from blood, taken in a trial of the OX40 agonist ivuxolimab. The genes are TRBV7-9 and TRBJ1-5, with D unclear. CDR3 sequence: CASSLGDQNQPQHF. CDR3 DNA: TGTGCCAGCAGCTTAGGAGACCAGAATCAGCCCCAGCATTTT.